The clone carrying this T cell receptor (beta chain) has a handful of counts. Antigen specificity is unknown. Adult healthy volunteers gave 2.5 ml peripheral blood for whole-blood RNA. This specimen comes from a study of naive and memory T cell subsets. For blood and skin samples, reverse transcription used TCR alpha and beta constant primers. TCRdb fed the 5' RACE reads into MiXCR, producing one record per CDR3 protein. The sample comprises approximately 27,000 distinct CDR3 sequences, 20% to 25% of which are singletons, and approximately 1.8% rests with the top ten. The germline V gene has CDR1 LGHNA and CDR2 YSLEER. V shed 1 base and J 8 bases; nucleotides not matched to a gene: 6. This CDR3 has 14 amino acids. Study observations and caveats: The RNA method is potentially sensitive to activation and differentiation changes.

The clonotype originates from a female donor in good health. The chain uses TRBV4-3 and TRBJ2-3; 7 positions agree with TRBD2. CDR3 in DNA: TGCGCCAGCAGCCAAGCCCGGGGGGTCCCTACGCAGTATTTT. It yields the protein CASSQARGVPTQYF.